This TCR beta chain comes out of a study of cytomegalovirus exposure and HLA in healthy donors. Findings and limits, study-wide: Accurate predictions that matched the HLA-A and HLA-B alleles of most subjects were reportedly made from TCR beta sequences.

Sampled while nominally healthy, donors likely had unrecorded immune exposures. This clone was counted only a few times. Its antigen remains unknown. In the same sample, other DNA sequences code for this CDR3. PCR amplification relied on 60 Vbeta primers (plus 13 Jbeta primers). Generated by immunoSEQ multiplex PCR, the TCRdb table keeps only in-frame clones and is missing some. Of about 130,000 clones in the sample, around 73% were seen once. The CDR3 runs to 13 residues. Germline CDR1 and CDR2: KGHSH and LQKENI. Trimming took off 2 bases at V and 4 bases at J, with 6 bases between the two ends. This chain links TRBV18 with TRBJ1-5; no definite D call. Specimen: PBMCs. The receptor was derived from a female donor in good health and CMV-seronegative. The CDR3 reads CASSPSGNQPQHF. The CDR3 DNA sequence: TGTGCCAGCTCACCAAGCGGGAATCAGCCCCAGCATTTT.